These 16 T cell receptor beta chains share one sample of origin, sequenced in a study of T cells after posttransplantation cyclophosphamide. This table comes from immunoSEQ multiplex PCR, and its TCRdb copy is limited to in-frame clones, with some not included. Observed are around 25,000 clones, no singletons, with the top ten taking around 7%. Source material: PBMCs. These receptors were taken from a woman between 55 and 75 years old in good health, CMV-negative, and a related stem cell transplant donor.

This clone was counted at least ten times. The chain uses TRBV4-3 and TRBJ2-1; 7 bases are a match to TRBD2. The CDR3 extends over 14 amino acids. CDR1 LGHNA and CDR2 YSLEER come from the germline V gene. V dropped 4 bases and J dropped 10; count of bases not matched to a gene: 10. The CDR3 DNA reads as TGCGCCAGCAGCCTATCTGGGGGGGGGAGGGAGCAGTTCTTC. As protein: CASSLSGGGREQFF.

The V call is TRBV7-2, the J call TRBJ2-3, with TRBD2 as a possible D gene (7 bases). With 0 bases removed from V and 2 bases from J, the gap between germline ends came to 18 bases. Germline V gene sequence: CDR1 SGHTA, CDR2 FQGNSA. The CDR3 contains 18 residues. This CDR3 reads CASSLARWGGAVTDTQYF. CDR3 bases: TGTGCCAGCAGCTTAGCCCGGTGGGGGGGGGCCGTCACAGATACGCAGTATTTT.

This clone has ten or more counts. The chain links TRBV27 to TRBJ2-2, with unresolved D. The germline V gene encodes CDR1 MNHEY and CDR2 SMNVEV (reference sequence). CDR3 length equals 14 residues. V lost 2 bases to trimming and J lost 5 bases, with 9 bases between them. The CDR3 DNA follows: TGTGCCAGCAGTTTAGGTGGCCGTACCGGGGAGCTGTTTTTT. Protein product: CASSLGGRTGELFF.

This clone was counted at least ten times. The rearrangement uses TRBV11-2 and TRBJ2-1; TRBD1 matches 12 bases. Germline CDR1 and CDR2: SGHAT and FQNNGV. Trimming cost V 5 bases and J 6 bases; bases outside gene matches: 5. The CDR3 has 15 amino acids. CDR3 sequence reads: CASSHPGQGANEQFF. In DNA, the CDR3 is TGTGCCAGCAGCCACCCGGGACAGGGGGCCAATGAGCAGTTCTTC.

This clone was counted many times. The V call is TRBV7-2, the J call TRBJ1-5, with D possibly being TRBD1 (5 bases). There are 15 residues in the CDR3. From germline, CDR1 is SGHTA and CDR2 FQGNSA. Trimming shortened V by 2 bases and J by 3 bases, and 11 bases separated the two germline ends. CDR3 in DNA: TGTGCCAGCAGCTTAAGGCAGGGCTTCAATCAGCCCCAGCATTTT. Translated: CASSLRQGFNQPQHF. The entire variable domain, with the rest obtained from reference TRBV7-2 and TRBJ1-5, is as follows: GAGVSQSPSNKVTEKGKDVELRCDPISGHTALYWYRQSLGQGLEFLIYFQGNSAPDKSGLPSDRFSAERTGGSVSTLTIQRTQQEDSAVYLCASSLRQGFNQPQHFGDGTRLSIL.

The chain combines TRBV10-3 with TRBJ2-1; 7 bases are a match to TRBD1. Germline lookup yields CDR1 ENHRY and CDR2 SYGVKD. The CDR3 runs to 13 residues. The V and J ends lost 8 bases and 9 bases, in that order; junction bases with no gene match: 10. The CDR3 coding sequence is TGTGCCATCGGGGCCGGGACAGACAGTGAGCAGTTCTTC. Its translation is CAIGAGTDSEQFF.

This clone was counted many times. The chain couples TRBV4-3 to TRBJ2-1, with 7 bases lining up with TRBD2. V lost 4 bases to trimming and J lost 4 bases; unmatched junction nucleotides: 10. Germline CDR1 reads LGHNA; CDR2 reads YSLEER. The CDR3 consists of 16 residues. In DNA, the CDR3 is TGCGCCAGCAGCCGAACAAGCGGGGTCAATTACAATGAGCAGTTCTTC. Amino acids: CASSRTSGVNYNEQFF.

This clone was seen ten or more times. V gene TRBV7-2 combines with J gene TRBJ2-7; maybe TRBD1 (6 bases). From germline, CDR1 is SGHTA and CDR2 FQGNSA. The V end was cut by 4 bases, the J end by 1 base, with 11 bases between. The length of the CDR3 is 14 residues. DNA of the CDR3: TGTGCCAGCAGCTACCCTGGACAGTCCTACGAGCAGTACGTC. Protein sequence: CASSYPGQSYEQYV.

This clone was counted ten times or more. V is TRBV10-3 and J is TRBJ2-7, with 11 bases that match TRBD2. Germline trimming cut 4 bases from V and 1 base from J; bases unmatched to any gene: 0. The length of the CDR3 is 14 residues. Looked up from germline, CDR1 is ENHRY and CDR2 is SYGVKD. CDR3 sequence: CAISGTSGSYEQYF. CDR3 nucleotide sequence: TGTGCCATCAGTGGGACTAGCGGGTCCTACGAGCAGTACTTC.

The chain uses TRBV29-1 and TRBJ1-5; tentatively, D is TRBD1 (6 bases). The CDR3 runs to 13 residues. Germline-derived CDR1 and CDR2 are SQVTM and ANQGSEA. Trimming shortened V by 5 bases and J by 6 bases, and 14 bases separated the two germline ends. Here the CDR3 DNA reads TGCAGCGTTCAAGCGGGAGGGGGTCAGCCCCAGCATTTT. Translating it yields CSVQAGGGQPQHF.

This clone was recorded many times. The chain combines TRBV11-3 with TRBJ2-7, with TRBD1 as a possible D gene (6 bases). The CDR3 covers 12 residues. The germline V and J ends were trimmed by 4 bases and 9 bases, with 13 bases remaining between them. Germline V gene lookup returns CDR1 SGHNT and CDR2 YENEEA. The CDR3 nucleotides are TGTGCCAGCAGCTCAGAACAGGGCGGGCAGTACTTC. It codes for CASSSEQGGQYF. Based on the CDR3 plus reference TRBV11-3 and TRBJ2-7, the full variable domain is EAGVVQSPRYKIIEKKQPVAFWCNPISGHNTLYWYLQNLGQGPELLIRYENEEAVDDSQLPKDRFSAERLKGVDSTLKIQPAELGDSAVYLCASSSEQGGQYFGPGTRLTVT.

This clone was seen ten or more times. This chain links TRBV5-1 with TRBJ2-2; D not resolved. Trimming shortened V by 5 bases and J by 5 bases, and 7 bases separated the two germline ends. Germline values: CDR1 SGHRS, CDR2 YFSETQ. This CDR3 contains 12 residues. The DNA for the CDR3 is TGCGCCAGCAGTCACGAGACCGGGGAGCTGTTTTTT. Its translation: CASSHETGELFF.

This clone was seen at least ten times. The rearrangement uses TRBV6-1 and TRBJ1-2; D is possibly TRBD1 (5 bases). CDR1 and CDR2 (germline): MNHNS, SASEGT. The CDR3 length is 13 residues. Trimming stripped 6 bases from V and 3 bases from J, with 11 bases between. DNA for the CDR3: TGTGCCAGCAGAAACAGACAGTACTATGGCTACACCTTC. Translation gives CASRNRQYYGYTF.

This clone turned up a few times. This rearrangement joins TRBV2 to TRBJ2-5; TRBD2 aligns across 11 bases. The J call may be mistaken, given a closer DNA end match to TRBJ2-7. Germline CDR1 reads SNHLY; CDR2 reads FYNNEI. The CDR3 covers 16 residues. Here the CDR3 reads CASRGVTSGTPYEQYF. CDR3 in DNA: TGTGCCAGCAGAGGGGTGACTAGCGGGACCCCCTACGAGCAGTACTTC.

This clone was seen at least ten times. As DNA, the CDR3 is TGTGCCTGGAGTGTTCCCGTCGGGACAGGCAATTCACCCCTCCACTTT. This sequence encodes CAWSVPVGTGNSPLHF. The chain employs TRBV30 and TRBJ1-6; 8 nucleotides line up with TRBD1. J gave up 7 bases and V 0 bases, and 8 bases lay outside the gene matches. CDR1 is GTSNPN, CDR2 SVGIG, per germline (reference sequence). The CDR3 loop spans 16 amino acids. The full variable domain, its missing parts supplied by reference TRBV30 and TRBJ1-6, is SQTIHQWPATLVQPVGSPLSLECTVEGTSNPNLYWYRQAAGRGLQLLFYSVGIGQISSEVPQNLSASRPQDRQFILSSKKLLLSDSGFYLCAWSVPVGTGNSPLHFGNGTRLTVT.

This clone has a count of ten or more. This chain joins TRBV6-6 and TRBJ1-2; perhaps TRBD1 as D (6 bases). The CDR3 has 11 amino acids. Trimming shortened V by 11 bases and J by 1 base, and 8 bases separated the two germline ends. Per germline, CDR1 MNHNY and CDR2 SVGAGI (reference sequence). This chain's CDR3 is CAARGNYGYTF. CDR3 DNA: TGTGCCGCCAGGGGTAACTATGGCTACACCTTC.